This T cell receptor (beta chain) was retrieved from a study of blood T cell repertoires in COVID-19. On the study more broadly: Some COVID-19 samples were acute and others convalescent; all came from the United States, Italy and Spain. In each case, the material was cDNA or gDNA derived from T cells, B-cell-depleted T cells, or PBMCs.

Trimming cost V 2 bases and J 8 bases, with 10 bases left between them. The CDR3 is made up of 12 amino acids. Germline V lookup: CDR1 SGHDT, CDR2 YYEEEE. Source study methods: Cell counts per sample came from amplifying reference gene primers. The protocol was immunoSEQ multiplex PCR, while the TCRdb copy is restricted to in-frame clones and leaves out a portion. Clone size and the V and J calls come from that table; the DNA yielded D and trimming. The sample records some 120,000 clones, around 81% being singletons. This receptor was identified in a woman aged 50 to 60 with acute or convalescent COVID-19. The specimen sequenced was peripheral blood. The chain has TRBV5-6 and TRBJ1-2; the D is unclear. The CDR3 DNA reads TGTGCCAGCAGCTTTTATGGTGCGGGCTACACCTTC. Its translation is CASSFYGAGYTF.